This TCR beta chain comes out of a study of cytomegalovirus exposure and HLA in healthy donors. Use of 60 Vbeta and 13 Jbeta primers characterized the PCR. The table came from immunoSEQ multiplex PCR; TCRdb's copy has only in-frame clones and leaves some out. Of 160,000 or so clones listed, roughly 76% are singletons. Germline-derived CDR1 and CDR2 are MGHDK and SYGVNS. There are 12 residues in the CDR3. Trimming pared 6 bases from V and 2 bases from J, leaving 8 bases between. This TCR was sampled from a woman aged 18-29 years in good health and CMV-seropositive. The sequencing sample was made of PBMCs. The chain carries TRBV25-1 and TRBJ2-7, with D hard to call. CDR3 in amino acids: CASRYGTYEQYF. The CDR3 DNA sequence: TGTGCCAGCAGATACGGTACCTACGAGCAGTACTTC.